Presented here are 15 T cell receptor beta chains from one specimen sequenced in a study of memory CD8 T cells in hepatitis C reinfection. Documented time point: peak reinfection, 3 to 8 weeks after reinfection detection. Sorted cells were sequenced directly ex vivo without any in vitro expansion. Assay used: immunoSEQ multiplex PCR; TCRdb lists only in-frame clones, some missing. This sample has around 47,000 clones, with roughly 88% found just once. Sample: naive CD8+ T cells sorted from blood. These receptor sequences come from a man aged 18 to 29 with hepatitis C virus infection.

This chain uses TRBV9 with TRBJ2-5; TRBD1 aligns across 9 bases. Per the germline V gene, CDR1 is SGDLS and CDR2 is YYNGEE. The CDR3 totals 16 residues. Trimming took 1 base from V and 1 from J; bases not matched to a gene: 5. In DNA form, the CDR3 reads TGTGCCAGCAGCGTATGGGACAGGGCCCTCCAAGAGACCCAGTACTTC. This sequence encodes CASSVWDRALQETQYF.

This chain links TRBV9 with TRBJ1-3, with TRBD1 matching over 9 bases. This CDR3 spans 17 amino acids. Per germline, CDR1 SGDLS and CDR2 YYNGEE. V trimming: 3 bases; J trimming: 4 bases; junction bases outside the gene matches: 11. CDR3 bases: TGTGCCAGCAGCGACCCCCGGGACAGGGAGCCGGGAAACACCATATATTTT. Translating gives CASSDPRDREPGNTIYF.

CDR3 protein: CASSEVGGGSYNEQFF. DNA of the CDR3: TGTGCCAGCAGTGAAGTAGGCGGGGGCTCCTACAATGAGCAGTTCTTC. This rearrangement joins TRBV25-1 to TRBJ2-1, with TRBD2 matching 7 bases. Germline CDR1 reads MGHDK; CDR2 reads SYGVNS. Losses at the gene ends were 2 bases for V and 0 bases for J; bases not matched to a gene: 4. The CDR3 has 16 residues.

The CDR3 nucleotides are TGTGCCAGCAGCGTCGGCGGGGGGAGTTACAATGAGCAGTTCTTC. Translated: CASSVGGGSYNEQFF. The chain is built from TRBV9 and TRBJ2-1, with 8 bases matching TRBD2. This CDR3 has 15 amino acids. With V trimmed by 2 bases and J by 4 bases, 5 bases remained unmatched. The V gene's germline CDR1 is SGDLS and CDR2 YYNGEE. Full variable domain (outside the CDR3, taken from reference TRBV9 and TRBJ2-1): DSGVTQTPKHLITATGQRVTLRCSPRSGDLSVYWYQQSLDQGLQFLIQYYNGEERAKGNILERFSAQQFPDLHSELNLSSLELGDSALYFCASSVGGGSYNEQFFGPGTRLTVL.

This chain connects TRBV6-5 to TRBJ2-2; D not resolved. Germline V gene data show CDR1 as MNHEY and CDR2 as SVGAGI. V was shortened by 2 bases and J by 7 bases, with 11 bases between the two germline ends. The length of the CDR3 is 14 residues. The DNA of the CDR3 is TGTGCCAGCAGTTACCAGGCTCTGGTCGGGGAGCTGTTTTTT. Translated, it gives CASSYQALVGELFF.

The chain couples TRBV28 to TRBJ2-7; D possibly corresponds to TRBD2 (6 bases). This CDR3 is 16 amino acids long. Germline values: CDR1 MDHEN, CDR2 SYDVKM. V was cut by 5 bases and J by 4 bases, with 21 bases left in between. Here the CDR3 reads CASSLLEGTSKYEQYF. CDR3 DNA sequence: TGTGCCAGCAGTCTCCTGGAAGGGACTTCGAAATACGAGCAGTACTTC.

The chain employs TRBV19 and TRBJ2-4; D gene uncertain. CDR1 is LNHDA and CDR2 is SQIVND in the germline V gene (reference sequence). The V gene lost 7 bases and the J gene lost 7 bases, with 11 bases spanning the gap. The CDR3 is 12 residues long. CDR3 sequence: CASKGSRNIQYF. As DNA, the CDR3 is TGTGCCAGTAAAGGCAGCAGGAACATTCAGTACTTC.

V and J are TRBV19 and TRBJ2-3, with D perhaps matching TRBD2 (5 bases). Trimming left V 5 bases short and J 1 base short, with 10 bases between. CDR3 length: 14 residues. Germline V gives CDR1 LNHDA, CDR2 SQIVND (reference sequence). CDR3 coding DNA: TGTGCCAGTAGTGTGGGAGCGGGCACAGATACGCAGTATTTT. Protein sequence: CASSVGAGTDTQYF.

The genes are TRBV19 and TRBJ2-2; the D gene is possibly TRBD1 (5 bases). The CDR3 covers 15 residues. Per the germline V gene, CDR1 is LNHDA and CDR2 is SQIVND (reference sequence). Trimming took off 1 base at V and 1 base at J, with 7 bases between the two ends. The CDR3 here is CASSIGQGNTGELFF. The CDR3 DNA follows: TGTGCCAGTAGTATAGGGCAGGGGAACACCGGGGAGCTGTTTTTT.

This rearrangement joins TRBV6-6 to TRBJ1-4, with no clear D. V dropped 7 bases and J dropped 0 bases, with 12 bases sitting between them. CDR3 length: 15 residues. In germline, CDR1 is MNHNY, CDR2 SVGAGI (reference sequence). CDR3 nucleotide sequence: TGTGCCAGCAATCCCCGGGGTGCAACTAATGAAAAACTGTTTTTT. Amino acid sequence: CASNPRGATNEKLFF.

Only a few counts were recorded for this clone. V is TRBV5-4 and J is TRBJ2-1; no clear D gene. The CDR3 spans 13 residues. Germline CDR1 is SGHNT and CDR2 is YYREEE (reference sequence). V was clipped by 0 bases and J by 4 bases, with 5 bases between them. This chain's CDR3 is CASSLGSYNEQFF. For the CDR3, the DNA is TGTGCCAGCAGCTTGGGTAGTTACAATGAGCAGTTCTTC.

V gene TRBV2 combines with J gene TRBJ2-5; D might be TRBD1 (5 bases). The CDR3 runs 13 residues. Trimming removed 11 bases at V and 3 bases at J, with 16 bases between. CDR1 SNHLY and CDR2 FYNNEI come from the germline V gene. The CDR3 loop reads CAPHAEGEETQYF. The CDR3 nucleotides read TGTGCCCCCCACGCCGAAGGGGAAGAGACCCAGTACTTC.

A single count supports this clone. The gene calls are TRBV11-2 and TRBJ2-7; 7 bases are shared with TRBD2. Germline V gene sequence: CDR1 SGHAT, CDR2 FQNNGV. V was clipped by 5 bases and J by 4 bases; unmatched bases: 8. This CDR3 region has 14 residues. The CDR3 here is CASSRSSGPYEQYF. DNA of the CDR3: TGTGCCAGCAGCCGGAGTAGCGGGCCGTACGAGCAGTACTTC.

This chain joins TRBV28 and TRBJ2-2, with D perhaps matching TRBD1 (6 bases). V was cut by 4 bases and J by 1 base, with 25 bases left in between. Germline V lookup: CDR1 MDHEN, CDR2 SYDVKM. This CDR3 contains 20 residues. CDR3 nucleotides: TGTGCCAGCAGTTCACCCCAGTCCGGGACAAGTTCCGGGAACACCGGGGAGCTGTTTTTT. Translation: CASSSPQSGTSSGNTGELFF.

V gene TRBV15 combines with J gene TRBJ2-7, with 9 bases aligning to TRBD1. The CDR3 loop spans 13 amino acids. The V gene end was trimmed by 8 bases and the J gene end by 3 bases; junction bases not matched to a gene: 5. The V gene's germline CDR1 is LNHNV and CDR2 YYDKDF (reference sequence). As DNA, the CDR3 is TGTGCCACCCGGGACAGGGTGGACTACGAGCAGTACGTC. Its translation is CATRDRVDYEQYV.